The 20 T cell receptor beta chains given below trace back to one sample, sequenced in a study of T-cell memory formation after mild COVID-19. MiXCR was run by TCRdb on the 5' RACE reads, yielding one entry per CDR3 protein. The repertoire has hundreds of thousands of distinct CDR3 sequences, roughly 13% of them found once; the top ten carry 20% to 25%. The material sequenced was PBMCs or a T cell subset sorted from them (not recorded which). The receptors come from a man between 18 and 29 years old who had mild COVID-19 (a few samples of this study predate the infection). Cell type and time point are not known.

This clonotype was observed a few times. This sequence joins TRBV29-1 and TRBJ2-3; 7 nucleotides match TRBD2. Losses at the gene ends were 3 bases for V and 1 base for J; bases not matched to a gene: 1. CDR3 size: 13 residues. Germline CDR1 and CDR2: SQVTM and ANQGSEA. CDR3 sequence reads: CSVDGGGTDTQYF. The CDR3 nucleotides are TGCAGCGTTGATGGGGGGGGCACAGATACGCAGTATTTT.

This chain uses TRBV20-1 with TRBJ2-3; perhaps TRBD2 as D (6 bases). The V end lost 6 bases, the J end lost 0 bases, and 10 bases lay between the germline ends. CDR3 length: 13 residues. Germline CDR1 is DFQATT and CDR2 is SNEGSKA (reference sequence). In DNA, the CDR3 is TGCAGTGCCGGGACTCCTAGCACAGATACGCAGTATTTT. Its translation: CSAGTPSTDTQYF.

The chain is built from TRBV10-3 and TRBJ2-1, with 12 bases matching TRBD1. With V trimmed by 6 bases and J by 6 bases, 6 bases remained unmatched. The CDR3 length is 15 residues. CDR1 is ENHRY and CDR2 is SYGVKD in the germline V gene. CDR3 region: CAISGGQGAFNEQFF. In DNA, the CDR3 is TGTGCCATCAGCGGGGGACAGGGGGCCTTCAATGAGCAGTTCTTC.

V is TRBV6-5 and J is TRBJ1-2; tentatively, D is TRBD1 (6 bases). This CDR3 is 13 amino acids long. The germline gives CDR1 MNHEY, CDR2 SVGAGI. Trimming removed 2 bases at V and 4 bases at J, with 8 bases between. In nucleotides, the CDR3 is TGTGCCAGCAGTTACGCAGGGGTCTATGGCTACACCTTC. Its translation is CASSYAGVYGYTF.

This clonotype was counted many times. The chain links TRBV20-1 to TRBJ2-4; possible D gene TRBD2, 6 bases. V lost 4 bases to trimming and J lost 9 bases, with 13 bases between them. The germline V gene has CDR1 DFQATT and CDR2 SNEGSKA (reference sequence). The CDR3 length is 12 residues. CDR3 DNA: TGCAGTGCTAAGGCGGGATCTACCATTCAGTACTTC. Translated, it gives CSAKAGSTIQYF.

The chain carries TRBV27 and TRBJ1-2; 7 bases match TRBD1. The germline gives CDR1 MNHEY, CDR2 SMNVEV (reference sequence). V lost 0 bases to trimming and J lost 4 bases; unmatched junction nucleotides: 5. This CDR3 contains 15 residues. CDR3 sequence (DNA): TGTGCCAGCAGTTTATCGGGAGGGGGCATCTATGGCTACACCTTC. Translating it yields CASSLSGGGIYGYTF.

This clonotype appeared a few times. The rearrangement uses TRBV5-8 and TRBJ1-5, with 8 positions matching TRBD1. Germline V gene data show CDR1 as SGHTS and CDR2 as YDEGEE. The CDR3 covers 14 residues. Unmatched junction bases numbered 7, after V lost 9 bases and J lost 2 bases. Here the CDR3 reads CAIDRGGGNQPQHF. The CDR3 DNA follows: TGTGCCATTGACAGGGGAGGAGGCAATCAGCCCCAGCATTTT.

The chain joins TRBV12-3 or TRBV12-4 to TRBJ2-3; D may match TRBD1 or TRBD2 (5 bases each). Trimming cost V 5 bases and J 5 bases, with 14 bases left between them. The CDR3 loop spans 14 amino acids. CDR3 coding DNA: TGTGCCAGCAGTACCTGGACTGGGGGAGATACGCAGTATTTT. This sequence encodes CASSTWTGGDTQYF.

This clonotype came up many times. The chain uses TRBV11-1 and TRBJ2-2; 7 bases align to TRBD1. This CDR3 is built from 14 residues. The V and J ends lost 8 bases and 6 bases, in that order; junction bases with no gene match: 9. The germline V gene encodes CDR1 SGHAT and CDR2 FQDESV (reference sequence). This chain's CDR3 is CASGKGARSGELFF. CDR3 coding DNA: TGTGCCAGCGGAAAGGGGGCCCGCTCCGGGGAGCTGTTTTTT.

The V call is TRBV12-5, the J call TRBJ2-1, with 10 bases aligning to TRBD2. CDR1 is LGHNT and CDR2 is FRNRAP in the germline V gene. This CDR3 comprises 15 residues. V trimming: 5 bases; J trimming: 4 bases; junction bases outside the gene matches: 5. CDR3 in DNA: TGTGCTAGTGGTCCTTTGGGACTAGCGTACAATGAGCAGTTCTTC. It specifies CASGPLGLAYNEQFF.

This clonotype was recorded at least ten times. This rearrangement joins TRBV12-3 or TRBV12-4 to TRBJ2-3, with 8 bases fitting TRBD1. V shed 5 bases and J 6 bases; nucleotides not matched to a gene: 10. This CDR3 has 15 amino acids. CDR3 protein: CASSPGQGAVDTQYF. CDR3 DNA sequence: TGTGCCAGCAGTCCTGGACAGGGAGCGGTTGATACGCAGTATTTT.

This clonotype has only a few counts. The chain recombines TRBV20-1 with TRBJ2-7; TRBD2 might be the D (7 bases). Between the trimmed V and J ends, which lost 0 bases and 4 bases, there was a span of 16 bases. Germline CDR1 DFQATT, CDR2 SNEGSKA (reference sequence). The CDR3 is 15 amino acids. The CDR3 protein is CSARDLLRGQYEQYV. The CDR3 DNA reads TGCAGTGCTAGAGATCTGTTGCGGGGGCAATACGAGCAGTACGTC.

The V and J genes are TRBV20-1 and TRBJ2-3; D gene ambiguous. V lost 4 bases, J lost 0 bases, and 8 bases lay in between. CDR1 and CDR2 from the germline V gene are DFQATT and SNEGSKA (reference sequence). The CDR3 consists of 13 residues. The CDR3 DNA sequence: TGCAGTGCTACTCGTCATAGCACAGATACGCAGTATTTT. Encoded protein: CSATRHSTDTQYF.

The chain uses TRBV4-3 and TRBJ2-3; D tentatively reads TRBD1 or TRBD2 (6 bases each). This CDR3 is 16 amino acids long. The germline V gene encodes CDR1 LGHNA and CDR2 YSLEER. Trimming shortened V by 0 bases and J by 6 bases, and 16 bases separated the two germline ends. The CDR3 loop is CASSQEMRGAKDTQYF. CDR3 nucleotide sequence: TGCGCCAGCAGCCAAGAAATGAGGGGGGCCAAGGATACGCAGTATTTT.

This sequence joins TRBV18 and TRBJ1-5; 7 nucleotides align to TRBD1. V gave up 8 bases and J gave up 4 bases; unmatched junction bases: 5. CDR1 is KGHSH and CDR2 is LQKENI in the germline V gene. The CDR3 sequence is 13 residues long. This CDR3 is CASQGQANQPQHF. The CDR3 DNA sequence: TGTGCCAGCCAAGGACAGGCAAATCAGCCCCAGCATTTT.

The DNA of the CDR3 is TGCAGCGTTGCTCCCCGGGACAGTACAGATACGCAGTATTTT. Residues: CSVAPRDSTDTQYF. The rearrangement joins TRBV29-1 to TRBJ2-3, with 7 bases fitting TRBD1. The V gene's germline CDR1 is SQVTM and CDR2 ANQGSEA. J was trimmed by 3 bases and V by 4 bases; bases with no gene match: 7. The CDR3 covers 14 residues.

This clonotype has ten or more counts. J is TRBJ2-3 and V is TRBV12-3 or TRBV12-4; no clear D gene. Trimming removed 5 bases from V and 0 bases from J, with 18 bases in between. The CDR3 runs 17 residues. The CDR3 coding sequence is TGTGCCAGCAGTCACCCTTGGCAGTCCGCTAGCACAGATACGCAGTATTTT. Translated, it gives CASSHPWQSASTDTQYF.

The chain combines TRBV6-5 with TRBJ1-1; the D gene is possibly TRBD1 (5 bases). V shed 8 bases and J shed 0 bases, with 10 bases lying between them. Germline-derived CDR1 and CDR2 are MNHEY and SVGAGI. This CDR3 has 13 amino acids. The CDR3 protein is CASAWGMNTEAFF. CDR3 nucleotides: TGTGCCAGCGCCTGGGGGATGAACACTGAAGCTTTCTTT.

The J gene is TRBJ1-1, the V gene TRBV4-1; 9 bases align to TRBD1. This CDR3 has 17 residues. CDR1 is MGHRA, CDR2 YSYEKL, per germline. V was pared by 3 bases and J by 0 bases, with 8 bases of the junction left unmatched. The DNA of the CDR3 is TGCGCCAGCAGCCAGTTCCCGGGACAGGGAATGAACACTGAAGCTTTCTTT. Translation: CASSQFPGQGMNTEAFF.

The gene calls are TRBV7-2 and TRBJ1-5; D is possibly TRBD1 (6 bases). The ends were cut back, 2 bases at V and 6 bases at J, with 17 bases in the middle. Germline V gene sequence: CDR1 SGHTA, CDR2 FQGNSA. CDR3 size: 16 residues. The CDR3 DNA reads as TGTGCCAGCAGCTTAATTCCAGGGGTTCTGACTCAGCCCCAGCATTTT. Residues: CASSLIPGVLTQPQHF.